This TCR beta chain was captured by sequencing in a study of identical twins. The study's findings and limits: Compared with unrelated sharing, twin-shared out-of-frame alpha sequences had more low-probability sequences. Zero-insertion results could be subject to partial confounding by invariant MAIT and iNKT cells.

The CDR3 sequence is 14 residues long. The V end lost 4 bases, the J end lost 6 bases, and 10 bases lay between the germline ends. Through template switching, a universal primer site was introduced, and the cDNA contained unique molecular identifiers. Via MiXCR, TCRdb re-called the 5' RACE reads, giving one row per CDR3 protein. The data show 500,000 to 650,000 distinct CDR3 sequences, with 20% to 25% seen just once and 0.48% held by the top ten. This clonotype was recorded many times. Its antigen is unidentified. The same sample was also studied in work on yellow fever vaccine responses in identical twins.

The rearrangement links TRBV12-3 or TRBV12-4 to TRBJ1-6, with D hard to call. The source of this sequence is a woman between 18 and 29 years old in good health. Input material: CD4+ T cells sorted from blood. The CDR3 here is CASSSGRSNSPLHF. CDR3 nucleotide sequence: TGTGCCAGCAGTTCCGGCAGGAGTAATTCACCCCTCCACTTT.